This T cell receptor (beta chain) was identified in a study of Ad26.COV2.S vaccination and SARS-CoV-2 variants. Trimming shortened V by 3 bases and J by 1 base, and 12 bases separated the two germline ends. The CDR3 has 15 amino acids. In germline, CDR1 is SNHLY, CDR2 FYNNEI. Method: immunoSEQ multiplex PCR; TCRdb's copy keeps in-frame clones and lacks some. The sample lists 350,000 to 500,000 clones, roughly 89% occurring once. Treatment described: 15 to 20 received Ad26.COV2.S at low or high dose, single or two shots; about 5 received placebo; per-sample allocation not given. The study sampled participants on day 63 after the first vaccine or placebo injection.

This TCR was recovered from a person between 18 and 65 years old who received the Ad26.COV2.S COVID-19 vaccine or a placebo. The chain recombines TRBV2 with TRBJ1-1, with D perhaps matching TRBD1 (6 bases). Sequencing was performed on peripheral blood, taken in a trial of Ad26.COV2.S vaccine versus placebo. The CDR3 here is CASSDAGAENTEAFF. The CDR3 bases are TGTGCCAGCAGTGATGCGGGGGCGGAGAACACTGAAGCTTTCTTT. The full variable domain, completed using reference TRBV2 and TRBJ1-1, is EPEVTQTPSHQVTQMGQEVILRCVPISNHLYFYWYRQILGQKVEFLVSFYNNEISEKSEIFDDQFSVERPDGSNFTLKIRSTKLEDSAMYFCASSDAGAENTEAFFGQGTRLTVV.